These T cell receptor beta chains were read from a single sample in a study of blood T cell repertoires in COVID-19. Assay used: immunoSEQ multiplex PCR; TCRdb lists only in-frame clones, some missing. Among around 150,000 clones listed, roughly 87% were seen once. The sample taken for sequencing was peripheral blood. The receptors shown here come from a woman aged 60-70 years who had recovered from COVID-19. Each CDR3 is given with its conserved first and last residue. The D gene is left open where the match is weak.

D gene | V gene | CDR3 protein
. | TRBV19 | CASTPARRDYGYTF
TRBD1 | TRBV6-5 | CATDRGNAGANVLTF
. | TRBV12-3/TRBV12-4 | CASSLGQTYEQYF
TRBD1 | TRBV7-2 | CASSSGQGAAGYTF
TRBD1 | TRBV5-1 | CASSLGDRYNEQFF
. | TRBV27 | CASGFQGYEQYF
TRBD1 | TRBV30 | CAWSNRGLSNEQFF
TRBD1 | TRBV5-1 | CASSSLGTGDEKLFF
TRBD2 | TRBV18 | CASSPGLAGVNTGELFF
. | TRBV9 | CASSVGGASTDTQYF
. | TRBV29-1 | CSVHAGANYGYTF
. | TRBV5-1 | CGKQLGQLSNYGYTF
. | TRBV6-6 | CASSRADRNTEAFF
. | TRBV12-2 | CASRLFGAPTPEAFF
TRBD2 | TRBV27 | CASSLSLGSGEETQYF
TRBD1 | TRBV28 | CASINGQGRSNQPQHF
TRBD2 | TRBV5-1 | CASSLAMLAGYNEQFF
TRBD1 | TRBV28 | CASSPGQGYQPQHF
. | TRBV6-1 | CASSERGGKNIQYF
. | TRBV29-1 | CSVGDAYMNTEAFF
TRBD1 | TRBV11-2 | CASSYQGVPYNEQFF
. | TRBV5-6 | CASSAPAYGYTF
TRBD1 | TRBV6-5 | CASSLGQGNTGELFF
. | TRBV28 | CASLPGHRFPNEQYF
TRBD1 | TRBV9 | CASSVRDRAGNEQFF
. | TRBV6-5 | CASKDHRLAKNIQYF
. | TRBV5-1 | CASSLVPGDYGYTF
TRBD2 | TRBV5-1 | CASSFSGSYEQYF
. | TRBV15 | CATSSSPSITTDTQYF
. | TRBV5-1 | CASSLEAGAGNTIYF
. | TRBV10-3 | CAISPVQDSYNEQFF
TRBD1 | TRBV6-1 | CASSEGEQGLGNQPQHF
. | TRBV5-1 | CASTRDGGRDSPLHF
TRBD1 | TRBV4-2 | CASSQAGGQDYEQYF
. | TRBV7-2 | CASSLASLNNEQFF
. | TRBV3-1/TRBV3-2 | CASSQDLPDEQFF
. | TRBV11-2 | CASSARADSYEQYF
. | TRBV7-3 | CASSLGQSRGSPLHF
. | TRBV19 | CASSMLRGKTSGANVLTF
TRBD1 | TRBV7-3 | CASSAGTGGSGANVLTF
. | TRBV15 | CATSRGQVLAGNTIYF
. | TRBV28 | CASSTRGPNQPQHF
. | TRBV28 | CASSLGGNTDTQYF
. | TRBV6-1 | CASSDIRITVF
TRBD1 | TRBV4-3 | CASSQEGTGANYGYTF
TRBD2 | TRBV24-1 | CATSDPSGGAYNEQFF
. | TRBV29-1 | CSAAEWTDTQYF
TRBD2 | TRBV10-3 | CAIGTSGGRTDTQYF
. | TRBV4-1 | CASSQFQGVAKNIQYF
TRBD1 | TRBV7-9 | CASSPGQGIGETQYF
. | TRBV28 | CASTLEGLAYGYTF
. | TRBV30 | CAWSRQEDQPQHF
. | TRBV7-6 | CASSSTYSDTQYF
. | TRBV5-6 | CASSLAAEAFF
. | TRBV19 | CASSAQNNQPQHF
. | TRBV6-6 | CASSYAGEEEKLFF
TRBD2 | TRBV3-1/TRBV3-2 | CASSQRLAGGLTDTQYF
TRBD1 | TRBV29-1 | CSVITGVGKNIQYF
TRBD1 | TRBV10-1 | CASRQGTGTGELFF
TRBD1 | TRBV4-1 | CASSQQAGGSDSPLHF